This passage covers 30 T cell receptor beta chains from one sample sequenced in a study of Ad26.COV2.S vaccination and SARS-CoV-2 variants. The treatment: about 20 received Ad26.COV2.S at low or high dose, single or two shots; roughly 5 received placebo; per-sample allocation not given. Following the first vaccine or placebo injection, samples were taken on day 63. Only in-frame clones appear in the TCRdb table, and some are missing; sequencing was by immunoSEQ multiplex PCR. This sample has over 350,000 clones, with around 85% found just once. The material sequenced was peripheral blood, taken in a trial of Ad26.COV2.S vaccine versus placebo. These receptors were collected from a person aged 18-65 years who received the Ad26.COV2.S COVID-19 vaccine or a placebo.

The chain combines TRBV20-1 with TRBJ2-7; D remains unclear. CDR1 is DFQATT and CDR2 is SNEGSKA in the germline V gene (reference sequence). Trimming pared 3 bases from V and 2 bases from J, leaving 11 bases between. This CDR3 has 13 amino acids. The CDR3 loop is CSASRSETYEQYF. In DNA, the CDR3 is TGCAGTGCTAGTAGGTCGGAGACCTACGAGCAGTACTTC.

This chain connects TRBV11-2 to TRBJ2-1; 7 nucleotides agree with TRBD2. The CDR3 has 14 residues. In germline, CDR1 is SGHAT, CDR2 FQNNGV. Unmatched junction bases numbered 7, after V lost 5 bases and J lost 6 bases. The CDR3, as DNA: TGTGCCAGCAGCCCAGAGTCGGGGGGCAATGAGCAGTTCTTC. It is translated as CASSPESGGNEQFF.

On this clone: Within the sample, other DNA sequences also encode this same CDR3. The chain recombines TRBV7-9 with TRBJ2-5, with 10 nucleotides matching TRBD1. The CDR3 spans 14 residues. With 5 bases clipped from V and 4 bases from J, the junction kept 4 bases outside the gene matches. CDR1 is SEHNR and CDR2 is FQNEAQ in the germline V gene (reference sequence). In nucleotides, the CDR3 is TGTGCCAGCAGCCCCCGACAGGGGGCAGAGACCCAGTACTTC. Translation gives CASSPRQGAETQYF.

CDR3 coding DNA: TGTGCCAGCTCATCGACAGGGCCCAACACCGGGGAGCTGTTTTTT. Protein sequence: CASSSTGPNTGELFF. J is TRBJ2-2 and V is TRBV18; TRBD1 agrees at 7 bases. Germline V CDR1 and CDR2: KGHSH, LQKENI. The CDR3 is 15 residues long. V lost 5 bases to trimming and J lost 2 bases; unmatched junction nucleotides: 5.

The V call is TRBV4-1, the J call TRBJ1-1; no definite D call. The V end lost 4 bases, the J end lost 5 bases, and 11 bases lay between the germline ends. Germline CDR1 and CDR2: MGHRA and YSYEKL. CDR3 length: 13 amino acids. CDR3 in amino acids: CASSPDGGTEAFF. The CDR3 DNA follows: TGCGCCAGCAGCCCGGACGGAGGGACTGAAGCTTTCTTT.

J is TRBJ1-6 and V is TRBV4-1; D gene ambiguous. CDR3 length: 13 amino acids. Trimming cost V 1 base and J 9 bases, with 7 bases left between them. From germline, CDR1 is MGHRA and CDR2 YSYEKL. CDR3 residues: CASSQAHRSPLHF. The DNA for the CDR3 is TGCGCCAGCAGCCAAGCCCACCGTTCACCCCTCCACTTT.

The chain recombines TRBV30 with TRBJ1-1, with D uncertain. This CDR3 is 11 amino acids long. V shed 3 bases and J shed 6 bases, with 8 bases lying between them. Germline values: CDR1 GTSNPN, CDR2 SVGIG (reference sequence). CDR3 sequence: CAWSVLSEAFF. Written as DNA, the CDR3 is TGTGCCTGGAGCGTCCTCTCTGAAGCTTTCTTT.

The chain is built from TRBV5-8 and TRBJ2-3, with unresolved D. Trimming took off 4 bases at V and 4 bases at J, with 7 bases between the two ends. Germline CDR1 SGHTS, CDR2 YDEGEE. The CDR3 contains 12 residues. Written as DNA, the CDR3 is TGTGCCAGCAGCCCCCGGGCAGATACGCAGTATTTT. Protein: CASSPRADTQYF.

The chain uses TRBV7-2 and TRBJ2-2, with TRBD1 identical over 10 bases. Germline CDR1 is SGHTA and CDR2 is FQGNSA. V was clipped by 3 bases and J by 4 bases; unmatched bases: 5. This CDR3 is 16 amino acids long. The CDR3 sequence is CASSLAGTGVTGELFF. DNA of the CDR3: TGTGCCAGCAGCTTGGCCGGGACAGGGGTCACCGGGGAGCTGTTTTTT.

This chain uses TRBV19 with TRBJ2-1, with 11 bases lining up with TRBD2. Germline loops: CDR1 LNHDA, CDR2 SQIVND (reference sequence). The CDR3 runs to 17 residues. The ends lost 1 base at V and 5 bases at J; junction bases unmatched: 7. The CDR3 is CASSIVPGTSGHNEQFF. The DNA for the CDR3 is TGTGCCAGTAGTATAGTTCCCGGGACTAGCGGACACAATGAGCAGTTCTTC.

V usage is TRBV18 and J usage is TRBJ2-7; D perhaps matches TRBD1 (5 bases). The germline V gene has CDR1 KGHSH and CDR2 LQKENI. Trimming took off 3 bases at V and 3 bases at J, with 12 bases between the two ends. CDR3 size: 14 residues. CDR3 protein: CASSPGQLGYEQYF. CDR3 sequence (DNA): TGTGCCAGCTCACCCGGACAATTAGGCTACGAGCAGTACTTC.

The J gene is TRBJ1-1, the V gene TRBV19, with no clear D. Germline values: CDR1 LNHDA, CDR2 SQIVND (reference sequence). The CDR3 spans 16 residues. The V end lost 0 bases, the J end lost 1 base, and 12 bases lay between the germline ends. The CDR3 here is CASSIDPRRKNTEAFF. The DNA of the CDR3 is TGTGCCAGTAGTATAGATCCGAGACGGAAGAACACTGAAGCTTTCTTT.

The chain employs TRBV2 and TRBJ2-4, with D possibly matching TRBD1 (6 bases). CDR3 length: 13 residues. V was shortened by 5 bases and J by 9 bases, with 14 bases between the two germline ends. CDR1 is SNHLY, CDR2 FYNNEI, per germline. CDR3 loop: CASSRQVFGIQYF. The CDR3 DNA sequence: TGTGCCAGCAGTCGACAGGTTTTTGGCATTCAGTACTTC.

V is TRBV3-1 (or the pseudogene TRBV3-2) and J is TRBJ1-2; 7 positions match TRBD1. J was trimmed by 4 bases and V by 1 base; bases with no gene match: 3. CDR3 size: 14 residues. Germline V gene lookup returns CDR1 LGHDT and CDR2 YNNKEL (reference sequence). This CDR3 reads CASSQGGTAYGYTF. The CDR3 nucleotides are TGTGCCAGCAGCCAAGGGGGGACAGCCTATGGCTACACCTTC.

The chain employs TRBV6-2 or TRBV6-3 and TRBJ1-1; D not certain. The ends were cut back, 0 bases at V and 1 base at J, with 12 bases in the middle. Per germline, CDR1 MNHEY and CDR2 SVGEGT. The CDR3 covers 16 residues. This CDR3 reads CASSYSTTPSNTEAFF. For the CDR3, the DNA is TGTGCCAGCAGTTACTCCACGACACCTTCGAACACTGAAGCTTTCTTT.

V usage is TRBV18 and J usage is TRBJ2-3; possibly TRBD1 or TRBD2 for D (6 bases each). Germline V gives CDR1 KGHSH, CDR2 LQKENI. Trimming removed 2 bases at V and 0 bases at J, with 15 bases between. The CDR3 runs 17 residues. CDR3 sequence: CASSPTWGASSTDTQYF. The CDR3 DNA sequence: TGTGCCAGCTCACCAACTTGGGGGGCATCTAGCACAGATACGCAGTATTTT. The entire variable domain, with the rest obtained from reference TRBV18 and TRBJ2-3, is as follows: NAGVMQNPRHLVRRRGQEARLRCSPMKGHSHVYWYRQLPEEGLKFMVYLQKENIIDESGMPKERFSAEFPKEGPSILRIQQVVRGDSAAYFCASSPTWGASSTDTQYFGPGTRLTVL.

This chain joins TRBV12-3 or TRBV12-4 and TRBJ1-2; no definite D call. Deletions cut 1 base from V and 7 bases from J, with 7 bases between. There are 12 residues in the CDR3. This CDR3 is CASSLGIPGYTF. The DNA for the CDR3 is TGTGCCAGCAGTTTAGGCATTCCTGGCTACACCTTC.

The rearrangement joins TRBV2 to TRBJ2-1, with 7 bases matching TRBD2. The J segment lost 1 base and the V segment lost 6 bases, leaving 9 bases of the junction unmatched. The germline gives CDR1 SNHLY, CDR2 FYNNEI. The CDR3 is 16 amino acids. The CDR3 reads CASRPYGGSSYNEQFF. The CDR3 DNA reads TGTGCCAGCAGACCCTACGGGGGGAGTTCCTACAATGAGCAGTTCTTC.

The V gene is TRBV2, the J gene TRBJ1-1, with D perhaps matching TRBD1 (6 bases). Trimming took 7 bases from V and 7 from J, leaving 19 bases between them. CDR3 length: 14 residues. Per germline, CDR1 SNHLY and CDR2 FYNNEI. CDR3 bases: TGTGCCAGCACCGGGGGCATCGGACAGTTTGAAGCTTTCTTT. Its translation is CASTGGIGQFEAFF.

The CDR3 reads CSVPAGTTYGYTF. DNA of the CDR3: TGCAGCGTTCCCGCCGGGACAACCTATGGCTACACCTTC. The chain couples TRBV29-1 to TRBJ1-2, with D possibly TRBD1 on 6 matching bases. From germline, CDR1 is SQVTM and CDR2 ANQGSEA. This CDR3 is 13 amino acids long. The ends were cut back, 5 bases at V and 4 bases at J, with 14 bases in the middle.

The J gene is TRBJ2-3, the V gene TRBV5-1; TRBD2 matches 11 bases. The junction had 6 bases not matched to a gene; V was cut back by 0 bases and J by 0 bases. From germline, CDR1 is SGHRS and CDR2 YFSETQ. The CDR3 has 18 amino acids. The CDR3 DNA is TGCGCCAGCAGCTTGGTGCTAGCGGGGGGCTCTAGCACAGATACGCAGTATTTT. Amino acid sequence: CASSLVLAGGSSTDTQYF.

The chain combines TRBV6-5 with TRBJ1-4, with D uncertain. Germline CDR1 and CDR2: MNHEY and SVGAGI. V lost 6 bases and J 3 bases, leaving 8 bases between the germline ends. The CDR3 sequence is 13 residues long. The CDR3 sequence: CASSPAPNEKLFF. In DNA form, the CDR3 reads TGTGCCAGCAGCCCCGCCCCTAATGAAAAACTGTTTTTT.

Notes on this clone: This sample includes further DNA sequences coding for the same CDR3. The gene calls are TRBV18 and TRBJ1-2; D might be TRBD1 (5 bases). The V and J ends lost 6 bases and 6 bases respectively, with 11 bases between them. Per the germline V gene, CDR1 is KGHSH and CDR2 is LQKENI. The CDR3 is made up of 12 amino acids. The CDR3 sequence: CASSPDRNGYTF. CDR3 nucleotide sequence: TGTGCCAGCTCCCCTGACAGAAATGGCTACACCTTC. Filled out from reference TRBV18 and TRBJ1-2, the complete variable domain reads NAGVMQNPRHLVRRRGQEARLRCSPMKGHSHVYWYRQLPEEGLKFMVYLQKENIIDESGMPKERFSAEFPKEGPSILRIQQVVRGDSAAYFCASSPDRNGYTFGSGTRLTVV.

The chain employs TRBV7-9 and TRBJ2-1; possibly TRBD2 for D (5 bases). Trimming pared 2 bases from V and 8 bases from J, leaving 13 bases between. Germline lookup yields CDR1 SEHNR and CDR2 FQNEAQ (reference sequence). CDR3 length: 14 residues. The CDR3 spells CASSLRITGDEQFF. In DNA, the CDR3 is TGTGCCAGCAGCTTAAGGATAACCGGGGATGAGCAGTTCTTC.

The chain uses TRBV30 and TRBJ2-5; D is possibly TRBD1 (6 bases). V dropped 0 bases and J dropped 4 bases, with 6 bases sitting between them. The V gene's germline CDR1 is GTSNPN and CDR2 SVGIG (reference sequence). The CDR3 covers 12 residues. As DNA, the CDR3 is TGTGCCTGGAGTGTACAGGGAGAGACCCAGTACTTC. The encoded protein is CAWSVQGETQYF.

The rearrangement uses TRBV7-9 and TRBJ1-1, with TRBD1 matching 7 bases. V shed 4 bases, J shed 4 bases, and the junction held 6 bases outside the gene matches. In germline, CDR1 is SEHNR, CDR2 FQNEAQ (reference sequence). CDR3 length: 14 residues. The CDR3, as DNA: TGTGCCAGCAGCTCGACAGGGTTGGGCACTGAAGCTTTCTTT. Its protein is CASSSTGLGTEAFF. The full variable domain, its missing parts supplied by reference TRBV7-9 and TRBJ1-1, is DTGVSQNPRHKITKRGQNVTFRCDPISEHNRLYWYRQTLGQGPEFLTYFQNEAQLEKSRLLSDRFSAERPKGSFSTLEIQRTEQGDSAMYLCASSSTGLGTEAFFGQGTRLTVV.

CDR3 amino acids: CASTNGAPSSGNTIYF. The CDR3 bases are TGTGCCAGCACTAATGGGGCCCCTTCCTCTGGAAACACCATATATTTT. The chain links TRBV27 to TRBJ1-3; D is perhaps TRBD1 (5 bases). The CDR3 is made up of 16 amino acids. Trimming removed 7 bases at V and 0 bases at J, with 16 bases between. Germline V gene sequence: CDR1 MNHEY, CDR2 SMNVEV (reference sequence).

The chain is built from TRBV4-1 and TRBJ2-2; perhaps TRBD2 as D (6 bases). With 1 base removed from V and 5 bases from J, the gap between germline ends came to 11 bases. Germline V gene data show CDR1 as MGHRA and CDR2 as YSYEKL. This CDR3 is 15 amino acids long. The CDR3: CASSQGPRGTGELFF. CDR3 nucleotide sequence: TGCGCCAGCAGCCAAGGACCTCGGGGGACCGGGGAGCTGTTTTTT.

The chain links TRBV6-1 to TRBJ1-2; 9 bases line up with TRBD1. Germline values: CDR1 MNHNS, CDR2 SASEGT. V dropped 4 bases and J dropped 5; count of bases not matched to a gene: 14. The CDR3 is made up of 17 amino acids. DNA for the CDR3: TGTGCCAGCAGTGCCGCCCCTGGACAGGGGTGGAGATATGGCTACACCTTC. Its translation: CASSAAPGQGWRYGYTF.

DNA for the CDR3: TGCGCCAGCAGCTTGGCCGGGTACTATGGCTACACCTTC. It translates to CASSLAGYYGYTF. This chain uses TRBV5-1 with TRBJ1-2; D is undetermined. This CDR3 contains 13 residues. V dropped 0 bases and J dropped 3 bases, with 6 bases sitting between them. CDR1 SGHRS and CDR2 YFSETQ come from the germline V gene.